This T cell receptor beta chain was captured in a study of T cells in women clearing cervical HPV infection. Repertoires were generated with immunoSEQ multiplex PCR, while TCRdb's copy carries only in-frame clones and drops some. Its listing shows about 26,000 clones. Each participant carried one incident cervical HPV16 infection only. Germline V CDR1 and CDR2: MGHRA, YSYEKL. The CDR3 covers 14 residues. Trimming left V 1 base short and J 1 base short, with 8 bases between. Study results and limitations: Effector/memory and HPV-specific T cells were not isolated, and association timing is unknown.

About this clone: What it recognizes is unknown. The sequenced fragment ends 3 residues before the CDR3 boundary, so the rest is inferred from the germline J gene.

Material for sequencing was blood buffy coat. The V call is TRBV4-1, the J call TRBJ2-7; D gene ambiguous. This receptor was identified in a woman between 18 and 69 years old with a cervical HPV16 infection that either progressed to CIN3+ or cleared (not recorded which). CDR3 region: CASSQVSTSYEQYF. CDR3 DNA, as far as it was read: TGCGCCAGCAGCCAAGTGTCCACTTCCTACGAG.